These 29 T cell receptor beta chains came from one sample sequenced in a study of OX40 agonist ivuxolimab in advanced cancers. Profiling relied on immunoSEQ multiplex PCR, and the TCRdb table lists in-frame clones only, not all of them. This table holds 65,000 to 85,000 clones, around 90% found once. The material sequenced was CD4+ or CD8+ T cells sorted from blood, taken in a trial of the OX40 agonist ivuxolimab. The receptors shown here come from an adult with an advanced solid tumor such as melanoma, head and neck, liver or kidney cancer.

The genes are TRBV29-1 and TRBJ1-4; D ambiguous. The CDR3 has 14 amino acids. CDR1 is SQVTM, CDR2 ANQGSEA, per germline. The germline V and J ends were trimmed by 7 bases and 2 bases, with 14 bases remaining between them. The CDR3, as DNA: TGCAGCGCCCACCCGAGGGAGACTAATGAAAAACTGTTTTTT. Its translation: CSAHPRETNEKLFF.

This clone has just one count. CDR3 sequence reads: CASTTHTDSYEQYF. The CDR3 nucleotides read TGTGCCAGTACGACCCATACAGATTCCTACGAGCAGTACTTC. The chain is built from TRBV19 and TRBJ2-7; D is unclear. Germline V gene data show CDR1 as LNHDA and CDR2 as SQIVND (reference sequence). There are 14 residues in the CDR3. Trimming removed 7 bases at V and 1 base at J, with 14 bases between.

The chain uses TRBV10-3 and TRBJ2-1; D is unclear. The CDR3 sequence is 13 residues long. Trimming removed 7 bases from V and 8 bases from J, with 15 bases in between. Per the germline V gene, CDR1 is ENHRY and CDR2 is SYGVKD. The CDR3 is CAITEEPGDEQFF. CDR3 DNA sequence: TGTGCCATCACGGAAGAGCCGGGCGATGAGCAGTTCTTC.

Written as DNA, the CDR3 is TGTGCCACCAGCGGCGACAGTGAGGGGGACACTGAAGCTTTCTTT. It is translated as CATSGDSEGDTEAFF. This chain connects TRBV15 to TRBJ1-1, with D perhaps matching TRBD1 (6 bases). The V and J ends lost 5 bases and 3 bases respectively, with 16 bases between them. This CDR3 has 15 amino acids. Germline assignment: CDR1 LNHNV and CDR2 YYDKDF (reference sequence).

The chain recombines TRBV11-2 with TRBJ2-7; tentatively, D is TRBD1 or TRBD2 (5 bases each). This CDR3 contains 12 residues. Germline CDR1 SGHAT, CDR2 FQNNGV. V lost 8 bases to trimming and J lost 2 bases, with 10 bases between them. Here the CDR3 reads CASRSGPYEQYF. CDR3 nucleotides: TGTGCCAGCCGCTCGGGACCCTACGAGCAGTACTTC.

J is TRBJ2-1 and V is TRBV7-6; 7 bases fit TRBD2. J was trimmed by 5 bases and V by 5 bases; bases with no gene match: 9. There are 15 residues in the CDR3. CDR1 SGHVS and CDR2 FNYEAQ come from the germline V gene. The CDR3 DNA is TGTGCCAGCAGCCGAATAGCGGGCGACAACAATGAGCAGTTCTTC. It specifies CASSRIAGDNNEQFF.

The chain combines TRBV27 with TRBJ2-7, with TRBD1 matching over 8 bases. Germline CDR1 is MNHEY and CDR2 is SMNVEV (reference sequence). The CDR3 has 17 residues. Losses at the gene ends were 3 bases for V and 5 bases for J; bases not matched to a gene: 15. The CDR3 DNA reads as TGTGCCAGCAGTTTTTCAGCAGGGGGCTATGGGAGGAACGAGCAGTACTTC. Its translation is CASSFSAGGYGRNEQYF.

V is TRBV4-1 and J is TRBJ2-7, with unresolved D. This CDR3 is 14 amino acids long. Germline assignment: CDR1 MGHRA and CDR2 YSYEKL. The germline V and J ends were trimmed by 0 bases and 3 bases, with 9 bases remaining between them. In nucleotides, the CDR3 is TGCGCCAGCAGCCAAGACGAATCCTACTACGAGCAGTACTTC. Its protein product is CASSQDESYYEQYF.

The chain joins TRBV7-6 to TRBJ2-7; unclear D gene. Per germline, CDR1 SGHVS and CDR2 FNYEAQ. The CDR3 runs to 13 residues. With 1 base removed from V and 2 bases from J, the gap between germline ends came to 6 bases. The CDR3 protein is CASSLETPYEQYF. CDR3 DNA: TGTGCCAGCAGCTTAGAGACGCCCTACGAGCAGTACTTC.

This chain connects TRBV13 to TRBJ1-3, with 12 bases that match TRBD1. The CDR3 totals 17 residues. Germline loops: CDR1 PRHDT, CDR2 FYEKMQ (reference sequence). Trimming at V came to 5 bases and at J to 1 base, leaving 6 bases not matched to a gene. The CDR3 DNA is TGTGCCAGCAGCCAGGTGGGACAGGGGGCTTCTGGAAACACCATATATTTT. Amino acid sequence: CASSQVGQGASGNTIYF.

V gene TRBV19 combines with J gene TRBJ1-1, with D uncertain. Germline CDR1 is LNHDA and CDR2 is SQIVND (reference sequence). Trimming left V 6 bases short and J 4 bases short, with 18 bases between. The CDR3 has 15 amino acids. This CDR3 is CASRGFQQLATEAFF. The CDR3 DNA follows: TGTGCCAGTAGGGGGTTTCAGCAGCTCGCCACTGAAGCTTTCTTT.

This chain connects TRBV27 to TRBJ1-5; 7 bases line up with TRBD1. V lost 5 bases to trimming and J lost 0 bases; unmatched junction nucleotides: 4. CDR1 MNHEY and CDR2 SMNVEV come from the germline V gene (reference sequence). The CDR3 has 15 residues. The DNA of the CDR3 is TGTGCCAGCAGTCCCGGGACAGTTAGCAATCAGCCCCAGCATTTT. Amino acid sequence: CASSPGTVSNQPQHF.

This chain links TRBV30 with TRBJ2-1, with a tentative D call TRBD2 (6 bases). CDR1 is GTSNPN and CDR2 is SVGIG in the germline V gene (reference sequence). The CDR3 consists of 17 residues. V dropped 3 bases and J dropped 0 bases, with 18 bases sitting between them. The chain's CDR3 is CAWRGAGTQSSYNEQFF. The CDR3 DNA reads TGTGCCTGGAGAGGGGCGGGGACCCAGAGCTCCTACAATGAGCAGTTCTTC.

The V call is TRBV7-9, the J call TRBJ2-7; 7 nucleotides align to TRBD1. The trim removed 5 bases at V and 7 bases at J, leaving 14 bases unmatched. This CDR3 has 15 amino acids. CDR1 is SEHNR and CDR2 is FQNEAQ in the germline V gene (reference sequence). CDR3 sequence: CASSPPLDRIGEQYF. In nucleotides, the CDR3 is TGTGCCAGCAGCCCACCCCTGGACAGGATAGGGGAGCAGTACTTC. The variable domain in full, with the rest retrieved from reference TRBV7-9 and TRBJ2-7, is DTGVSQNPRHKITKRGQNVTFRCDPISEHNRLYWYRQTLGQGPEFLTYFQNEAQLEKSRLLSDRFSAERPKGSFSTLEIQRTEQGDSAMYLCASSPPLDRIGEQYFGPGTRLTVT.

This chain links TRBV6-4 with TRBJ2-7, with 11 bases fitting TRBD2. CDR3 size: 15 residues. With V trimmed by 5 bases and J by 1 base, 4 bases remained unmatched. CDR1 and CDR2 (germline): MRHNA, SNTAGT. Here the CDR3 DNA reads TGTGCCAGCAGTCCACTAGCGGGGGCATCCTACGAGCAGTACTTC. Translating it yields CASSPLAGASYEQYF.

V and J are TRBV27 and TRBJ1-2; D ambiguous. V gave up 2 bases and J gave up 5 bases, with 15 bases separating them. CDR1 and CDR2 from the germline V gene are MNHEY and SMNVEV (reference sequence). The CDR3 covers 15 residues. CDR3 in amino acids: CASSLTPSSLYGYTF. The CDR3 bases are TGTGCCAGCAGTTTAACGCCGAGCAGTCTATATGGCTACACCTTC.

CDR3 sequence reads: CASSQPWDRGNYEQYF. CDR3 DNA sequence: TGTGCCAGCAGCCAACCCTGGGACAGGGGGAACTACGAGCAGTACTTC. V and J are TRBV7-9 and TRBJ2-7, with TRBD1 identical over 11 bases. The V segment lost 5 bases and the J segment 3 bases; nucleotides outside the gene matches: 9. The CDR3 runs 16 residues. Germline CDR1 is SEHNR and CDR2 is FQNEAQ (reference sequence).

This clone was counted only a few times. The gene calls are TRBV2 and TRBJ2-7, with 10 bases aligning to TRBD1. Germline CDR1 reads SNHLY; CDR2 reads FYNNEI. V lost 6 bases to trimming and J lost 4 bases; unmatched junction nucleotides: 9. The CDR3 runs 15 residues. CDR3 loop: CASREGQGSTYEQYF. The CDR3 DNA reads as TGTGCCAGCAGAGAGGGACAGGGGAGCACATACGAGCAGTACTTC.

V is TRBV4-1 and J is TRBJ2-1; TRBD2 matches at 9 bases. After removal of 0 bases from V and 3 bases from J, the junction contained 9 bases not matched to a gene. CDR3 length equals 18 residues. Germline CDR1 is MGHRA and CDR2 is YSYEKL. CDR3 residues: CASSQDFYGGGDYNEQFF. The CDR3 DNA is TGCGCCAGCAGCCAAGATTTTTACGGCGGGGGGGACTACAATGAGCAGTTCTTC.

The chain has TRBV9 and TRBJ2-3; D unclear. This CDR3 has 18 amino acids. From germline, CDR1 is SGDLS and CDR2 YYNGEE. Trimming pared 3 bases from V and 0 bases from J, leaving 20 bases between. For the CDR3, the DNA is TGTGCCAGCAGCGGCGGAATAGATTTGGCGACTAGCACAGATACGCAGTATTTT. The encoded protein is CASSGGIDLATSTDTQYF.

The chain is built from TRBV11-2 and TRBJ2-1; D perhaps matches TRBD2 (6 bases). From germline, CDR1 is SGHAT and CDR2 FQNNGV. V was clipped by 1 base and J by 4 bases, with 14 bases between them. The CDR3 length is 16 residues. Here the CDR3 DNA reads TGTGCCAGCAGCTTAGGGCGGCTAGCGCCTTACAATGAGCAGTTCTTC. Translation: CASSLGRLAPYNEQFF.

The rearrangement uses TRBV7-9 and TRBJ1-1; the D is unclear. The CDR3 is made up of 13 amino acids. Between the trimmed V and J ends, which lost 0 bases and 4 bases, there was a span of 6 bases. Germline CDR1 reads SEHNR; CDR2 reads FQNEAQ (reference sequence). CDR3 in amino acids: CASSLAYGTEAFF. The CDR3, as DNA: TGTGCCAGCAGCTTAGCTTATGGCACTGAAGCTTTCTTT.

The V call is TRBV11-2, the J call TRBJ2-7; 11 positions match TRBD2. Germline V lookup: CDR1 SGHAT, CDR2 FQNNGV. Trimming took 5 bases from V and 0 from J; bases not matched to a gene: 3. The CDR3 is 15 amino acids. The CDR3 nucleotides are TGTGCCAGCAGCGTTACTAGCGGGAGCTCCTACGAGCAGTACTTC. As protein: CASSVTSGSSYEQYF.

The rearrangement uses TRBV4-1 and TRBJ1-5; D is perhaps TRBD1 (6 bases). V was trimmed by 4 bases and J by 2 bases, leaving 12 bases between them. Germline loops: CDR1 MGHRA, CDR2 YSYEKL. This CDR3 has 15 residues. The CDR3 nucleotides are TGCGCCAGCAGCCCCAACAGGGAGGGCAATCAGCCCCAGCATTTT. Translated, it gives CASSPNREGNQPQHF.

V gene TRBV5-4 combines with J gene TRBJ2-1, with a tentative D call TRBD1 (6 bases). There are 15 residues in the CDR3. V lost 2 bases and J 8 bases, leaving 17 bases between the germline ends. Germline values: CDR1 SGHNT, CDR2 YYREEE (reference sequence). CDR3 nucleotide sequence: TGTGCCAGCAGCTTTCTGGCAGGGGCGTTGGATGAGCAGTTCTTC. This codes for CASSFLAGALDEQFF.

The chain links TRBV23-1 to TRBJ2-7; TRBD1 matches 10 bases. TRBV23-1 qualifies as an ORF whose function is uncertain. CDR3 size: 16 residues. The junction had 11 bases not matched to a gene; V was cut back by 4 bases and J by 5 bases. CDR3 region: CASSRRPGQGNHEQYF. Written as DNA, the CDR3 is TGCGCCAGCAGTCGACGACCGGGACAGGGGAACCACGAGCAGTACTTC.

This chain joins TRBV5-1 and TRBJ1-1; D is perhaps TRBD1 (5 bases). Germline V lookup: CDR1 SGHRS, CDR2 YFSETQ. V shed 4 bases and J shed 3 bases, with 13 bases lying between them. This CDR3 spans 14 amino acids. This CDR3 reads CASSPLPGHTEAFF. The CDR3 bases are TGCGCCAGCAGCCCCCTCCCGGGACACACTGAAGCTTTCTTT.

As DNA, the CDR3 is TGTGCCAGCAGCGTAGGAGGACCCGCTGGGGGCACTGAAGCTTTCTTT. Translating gives CASSVGGPAGGTEAFF. The gene calls are TRBV9 and TRBJ1-1; perhaps TRBD1 as D (5 bases). CDR3 length equals 16 residues. The germline CDR1 and CDR2 sequences are SGDLS and YYNGEE. V lost 0 bases to trimming and J lost 4 bases, with 16 bases between them.

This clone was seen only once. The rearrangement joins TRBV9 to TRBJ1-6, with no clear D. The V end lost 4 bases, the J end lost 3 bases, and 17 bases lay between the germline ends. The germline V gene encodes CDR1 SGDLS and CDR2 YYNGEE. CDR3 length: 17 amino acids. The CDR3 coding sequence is TGTGCCAGCAGCCCCGGGCTCTCTATCGGCTATAATTCACCCCTCCACTTT. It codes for CASSPGLSIGYNSPLHF.